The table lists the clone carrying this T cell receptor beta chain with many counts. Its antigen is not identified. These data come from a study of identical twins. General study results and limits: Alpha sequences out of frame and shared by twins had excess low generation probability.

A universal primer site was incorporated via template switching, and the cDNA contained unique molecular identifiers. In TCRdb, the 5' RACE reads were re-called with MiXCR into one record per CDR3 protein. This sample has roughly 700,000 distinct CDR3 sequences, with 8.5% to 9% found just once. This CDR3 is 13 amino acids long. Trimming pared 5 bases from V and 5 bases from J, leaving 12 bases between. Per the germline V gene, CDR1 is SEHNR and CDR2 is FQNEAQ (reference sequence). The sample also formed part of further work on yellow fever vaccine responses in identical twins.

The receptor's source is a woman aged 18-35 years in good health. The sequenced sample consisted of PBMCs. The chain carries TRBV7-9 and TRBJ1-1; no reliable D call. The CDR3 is CASSTLRETEAFF. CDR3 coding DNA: TGTGCCAGCAGCACCCTGCGGGAAACTGAAGCTTTCTTT. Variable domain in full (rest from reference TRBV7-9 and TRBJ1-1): DTGVSQNPRHKITKRGQNVTFRCDPISEHNRLYWYRQTLGQGPEFLTYFQNEAQLEKSRLLSDRFSAERPKGSFSTLEIQRTEQGDSAMYLCASSTLRETEAFFGQGTRLTVV.